The T cell receptor beta chain under discussion was sequenced for a study of identical twins. Study-wide points: There was more out-of-frame TCR alpha sharing in monozygotic twins than models estimated. Insertions were reduced in abundant cord blood beta clonotypes but not in memory repertoires.

A note on this clonotype: The target antigen is unknown.

The CDR3 has 14 residues. Germline CDR1 MGHDK, CDR2 SYGVNS. V shed 1 base and J shed 3 bases, with 9 bases lying between them. MiXCR, run by TCRdb on the 5' RACE reads, gives a single entry per CDR3 protein. Altogether more than 1.5 million distinct CDR3 sequences are present, about 31% being singletons, with the ten largest covering about 0.25%. Sample: cord blood. The V call is TRBV25-1, the J call TRBJ1-2; the D gene is possibly TRBD1 (5 bases). The sequence was obtained from a newborn girl in good health. CDR3 protein: CASSEWGGHYGYTF. In DNA form, the CDR3 reads TGTGCCAGCAGTGAATGGGGGGGACACTATGGCTACACCTTC.